This TCR beta chain was retrieved from a study of vaccination and CD4 T cells after COVID-19. Sequencing of DNA taken from cultured CD4+ T cells relied on the Oncomine TCR Beta short-read assay. The authors extracted genomic DNA from cultured CD4+ T cells. TCRdb independently ran MiXCR on the PCR reads; one entry per CDR3 protein. The profile shows 18,000 or so distinct CDR3 sequences, 51% of them singletons. A word on this clonotype: Its cognate antigen is unknown.

Specified time point: late sampling 161 to 241 days after vaccination in a few convalescent patients. Stated treatment: roughly 11-day PBMC culture with coronavirus spike peptide pools or control peptides (ViraFEST assay). IL-2 at roughly 10 IU/ml and peptide pools at approximately 10 ug/ml were added to PBMCs cultured at a few million per well. With 2 bases removed from V and 5 bases from J, the gap between germline ends came to 6 bases. Germline CDR1 is MGHRA and CDR2 is YSYEKL. This CDR3 has 12 amino acids. The chain is built from TRBV4-1 and TRBJ1-1; D not certain. Source: CD4+ T cells from blood, cultured in vitro, taken about 7 months after SARS-CoV-2 vaccination. The clonotype originates from a human donor who had recovered from COVID-19. The CDR3 sequence: CASSQPYTEAFF. The CDR3 nucleotides are TGCGCCAGCAGCCAACCCTATACTGAAGCTTTCTTT.